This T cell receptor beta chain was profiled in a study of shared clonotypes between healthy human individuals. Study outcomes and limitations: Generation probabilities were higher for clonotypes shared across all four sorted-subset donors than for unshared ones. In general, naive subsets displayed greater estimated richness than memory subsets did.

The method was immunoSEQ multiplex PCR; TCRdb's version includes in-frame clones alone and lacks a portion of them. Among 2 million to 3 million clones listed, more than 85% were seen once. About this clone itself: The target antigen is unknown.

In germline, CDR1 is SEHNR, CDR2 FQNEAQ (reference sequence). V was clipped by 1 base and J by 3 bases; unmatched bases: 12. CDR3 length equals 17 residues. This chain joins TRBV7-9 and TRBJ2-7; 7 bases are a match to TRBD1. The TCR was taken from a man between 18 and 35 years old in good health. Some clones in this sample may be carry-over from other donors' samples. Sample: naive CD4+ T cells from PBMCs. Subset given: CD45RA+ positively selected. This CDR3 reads CASSLDLTGWSYYEQYF. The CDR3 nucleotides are TGTGCCAGCAGCTTAGACTTGACAGGGTGGAGTTACTACGAGCAGTACTTC.